The 7 T cell receptor beta chains listed next were all sequenced from one sample in a study of T cells in Graves' hyperthyroidism and ophthalmopathy (dated by TCRdb to between 2019 and 2020). Libraries were made using multiplex PCR. Sequencing instrument: Illumina HiSeq 2000. Amplification of TCR beta CDR3 regions was carried out from RNA transcripts. A first-round RT-PCR of the TCR CDR3 used the HTBI primer set with the Qiagen OneStep RT-PCR kit. The raw public data were reprocessed by TCRdb itself: fastp quality trimming at Q25, MiXCR clonotype calling, in-frame beta chains only. Each CDR3 protein gets just one entry, which takes the most common genes and DNA from the rows behind it. The sample has over 350,000 distinct CDR3 sequences on record, approximately 17% of them singletons. Around two fifths of the sample comes from the top ten. Sequenced material: blood. These receptors were obtained from a man between 18 and 29 years old with Graves' ophthalmopathy.

V and J are TRBV6-2 or TRBV6-3 and TRBJ2-4; TRBD2 agrees at 15 bases. J gave up 1 base and V 8 bases, and 0 bases lay outside the gene matches. The CDR3 loop spans 15 amino acids. CDR1 MNHEY and CDR2 SVGEGT come from the germline V gene. The DNA for the CDR3 is TGTGCCAGCGGGACTAGCGGGGGGGCCAAAAACATTCAGTACTTC. It specifies CASGTSGGAKNIQYF.

The chain combines TRBV4-2 with TRBJ2-7; D might be TRBD1 (6 bases). Trimming took 0 bases from V and 4 from J, leaving 22 bases between them. Germline V CDR1 and CDR2: LGHNA, YNFKEQ. The CDR3 extends over 18 amino acids. CDR3 protein: CASSQDPPPAGEWYEQYF. In nucleotides, the CDR3 is TGTGCCAGCAGCCAAGATCCCCCCCCGGCAGGGGAGTGGTACGAGCAGTACTTC.

This clonotype was detected only a few times. The V call is TRBV6-6, the J call TRBJ1-2; D is uncertain. The CDR3 spans 15 residues. CDR1 and CDR2 (germline): MNHNY, SVGAGI (reference sequence). V was trimmed by 0 bases and J by 2 bases, leaving 10 bases between them. The CDR3 is CASSYSRSGNYGYTF. In nucleotides, the CDR3 is TGTGCCAGCAGTTACTCGAGGTCGGGAAACTATGGCTACACCTTC.

Of note for this clonotype: The junction departs from the called germline gene at one end, perhaps through a read error. The chain combines TRBV9 with TRBJ2-3; D not resolved. This CDR3 has 16 amino acids. Germline-derived CDR1 and CDR2 are SGDLS and YYNGEE. CDR3 amino acids: CARSVGHDPSTDTQYF. CDR3 sequence (DNA): TGTGCCAGAAGCGTAGGTCACGACCCAAGCACAGATACGCAGTATTTT.

This clonotype was counted many times. The chain has TRBV6-1 and TRBJ1-5, with D possibly TRBD1 on 5 matching bases. Germline loops: CDR1 MNHNS, CDR2 SASEGT. The CDR3 loop spans 15 amino acids. V was cut by 5 bases and J by 0 bases, with 11 bases left in between. The CDR3 DNA reads TGTGCCAGCAGTTCCGGGACCGGTAGCAATCAGCCCCAGCATTTT. It specifies CASSSGTGSNQPQHF.

In this sample, this clonotype turned up many times. The CDR3 spells CASSSFYRGTYGYTF. In DNA, the CDR3 is TGTGCCAGCAGTTCGTTCTACAGGGGGACCTATGGCTACACCTTC. This chain joins TRBV28 and TRBJ1-2; 8 nucleotides agree with TRBD1. The germline V gene encodes CDR1 MDHEN and CDR2 SYDVKM. The CDR3 has 15 residues. Trimming took 4 bases from V and 4 from J; bases not matched to a gene: 8.

In this sample, this clonotype turned up many times. The CDR3 protein is CASITGGRNTEAFF. The CDR3 DNA is TGTGCCAGCATCACCGGGGGAAGGAACACTGAAGCTTTCTTT. V gene TRBV12-3 or TRBV12-4 combines with J gene TRBJ1-1; tentative D call: TRBD1 (5 bases). This CDR3 has 14 amino acids. V was clipped by 7 bases and J by 1 base, with 13 bases between them.